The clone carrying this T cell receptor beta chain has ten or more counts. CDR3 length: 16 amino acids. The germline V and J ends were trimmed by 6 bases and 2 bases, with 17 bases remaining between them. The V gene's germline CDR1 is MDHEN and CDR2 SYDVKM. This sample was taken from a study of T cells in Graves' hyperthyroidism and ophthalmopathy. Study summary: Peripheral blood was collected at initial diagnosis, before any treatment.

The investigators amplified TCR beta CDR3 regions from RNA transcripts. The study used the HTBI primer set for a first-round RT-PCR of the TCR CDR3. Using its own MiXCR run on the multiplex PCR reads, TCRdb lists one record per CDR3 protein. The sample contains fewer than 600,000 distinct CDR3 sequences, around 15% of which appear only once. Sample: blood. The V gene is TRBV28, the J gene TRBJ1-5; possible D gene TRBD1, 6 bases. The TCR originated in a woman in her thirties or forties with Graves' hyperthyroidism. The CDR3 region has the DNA TGTGCCAGCAGCCCCGCGGGGGGCAGGGGCAATCAGCCCCAGCATTTT. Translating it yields CASSPAGGRGNQPQHF.